The 21 T cell receptor beta chains in this list originate from one sample, sequenced in a study of shared clonotypes between healthy human individuals. The assay was immunoSEQ multiplex PCR, and TCRdb's table has in-frame clones only and misses some. The table shows about 500,000 clones, with around 77% occurring only once. Sequencing used PBMCs. Every receptor here comes from a woman aged 40 to 50 in good health. Some clones in this sample may be carry-over from other donors' samples.

About this clone itself: With only one base between it and a far larger clone, this is likely a read error. The chain joins TRBV5-6 to TRBJ2-6, with D perhaps given as TRBD1 or TRBD2 (5 bases each). The CDR3 has 15 amino acids. Germline CDR1 and CDR2: SGHDT and YYEEEE. The CDR3, as DNA: TGTGCCAGCAGCCCGGGACGGTCTGGGGCCAACGCCCTGACTTTC. It encodes CASSPGRSGANALTF.

This clone has only one observation. The sample contains more than one DNA sequence encoding this CDR3. In nucleotides, the CDR3 is TGTGCCAGCAGCTTAGGTCGTAACTATGGCTACACCTTC. This sequence encodes CASSLGRNYGYTF. This chain connects TRBV11-2 to TRBJ1-2; no firm D call. Trimming removed 1 base at V and 1 base at J, with 4 bases between. Germline CDR1 is SGHAT and CDR2 is FQNNGV. The CDR3 spans 13 residues.

This clone is a singleton in its sample. An end of the junction does not agree with germline; a read error may underlie this. V usage is TRBV7-7 and J usage is TRBJ1-1; D may be TRBD1 (6 bases). The CDR3 contains 13 residues. Germline lookup yields CDR1 SSHAT and CDR2 FNYEAQ (reference sequence). The CDR3 nucleotides read TGTGCTAGCAGCGCAGCGGGGGCCCTTGAAGCTTTCTTT. It codes for CASSAAGALEAFF.

The chain recombines TRBV5-1 with TRBJ2-3, with D maybe TRBD2 (6 bases). Germline V CDR1 and CDR2: SGHRS, YFSETQ. The germline V and J ends were trimmed by 0 bases and 4 bases, with 15 bases remaining between them. The CDR3 covers 16 residues. In nucleotides, the CDR3 is TGCGCCAGCAGCTTGGTGGTCGGGAGTCGCGCAGATACGCAGTATTTT. Its protein is CASSLVVGSRADTQYF.

This sequence joins TRBV25-1 and TRBJ2-6, with 8 positions matching TRBD1. Germline V lookup: CDR1 MGHDK, CDR2 SYGVNS. The CDR3 runs to 16 residues. V was pared by 11 bases and J by 0 bases, with 9 bases of the junction left unmatched. The CDR3 here is CAVQTGASSGANVLTF. The CDR3 DNA follows: TGTGCCGTCCAGACAGGGGCGAGCTCTGGGGCCAACGTCCTGACTTTC.

V gene TRBV29-1 combines with J gene TRBJ2-5; 7 bases agree with TRBD1. The CDR3 is 14 residues long. Germline V gives CDR1 SQVTM, CDR2 ANQGSEA. Trimming took 6 bases from V and 1 from J; bases not matched to a gene: 8. In DNA, the CDR3 is TGCAGCGTAGGCCTCACAGGGGCCCAAGAGACCCAGTACTTC. As protein: CSVGLTGAQETQYF.

On this clone itself: Since a much larger clone is just one base distant, this may be a read error. This chain uses TRBV27 with TRBJ1-2; the D gene is possibly TRBD1 (5 bases). Germline assignment: CDR1 MNHEY and CDR2 SMNVEV (reference sequence). The CDR3 spans 15 residues. Trimming removed 3 bases from V and 6 bases from J, with 17 bases in between. The CDR3 sequence is CASSFYAGWDHGYTF. The CDR3 DNA is TGTGCCAGCAGTTTTTACGCAGGGTGGGACCATGGCTACACCTTC.

This clone has a count of ten or more. The sample holds other DNA sequences that translate to the same CDR3. This rearrangement joins TRBV6-1 to TRBJ2-2; maybe TRBD2 (6 bases). Trimming removed 7 bases from V and 6 bases from J, with 12 bases in between. From germline, CDR1 is MNHNS and CDR2 SASEGT. The CDR3 consists of 13 residues. Written as DNA, the CDR3 is TGTGCCAGCACGTATAGGGAGGCCGGGGAGCTGTTTTTT. Residues: CASTYREAGELFF.

This rearrangement joins TRBV5-4 to TRBJ2-7; TRBD1 matches at 7 bases. Germline trimming cut 6 bases from V and 3 bases from J; bases unmatched to any gene: 6. Germline V gene sequence: CDR1 SGHNT, CDR2 YYREEE (reference sequence). CDR3 length: 13 residues. Here the CDR3 DNA reads TGTGCCAGCACCAAGGACAGGAGCTACGAGCAGTACTTC. It encodes CASTKDRSYEQYF. The full variable domain, rest sourced from reference TRBV5-4 and TRBJ2-7, is ETGVTQSPTHLIKTRGQQVTLRCSSQSGHNTVSWYQQALGQGPQFIFQYYREEENGRGNFPPRFSGLQFPNYSSELNVNALELDDSALYLCASTKDRSYEQYFGPGTRLTVT.

This clone was observed many times. The V and J genes are TRBV28 and TRBJ1-2; tentative D call: TRBD1 (5 bases). V was shortened by 2 bases and J by 4 bases, with 8 bases between the two germline ends. From germline, CDR1 is MDHEN and CDR2 SYDVKM. The CDR3 extends over 13 amino acids. The chain's CDR3 is CASSLPDSYGYTF. In DNA, the CDR3 is TGTGCCAGCAGTTTACCAGACAGCTATGGCTACACCTTC.

To note about this clone: This may come from a read error, since a much larger clone is one base off. Other DNA variants within this sample encode the same CDR3. The J gene is TRBJ2-3, the V gene TRBV7-9; D gene unclear. V was pared by 3 bases and J by 3 bases, with 1 base between. Looked up from germline, CDR1 is SEHNR and CDR2 is FQNEAQ (reference sequence). The CDR3 runs to 11 residues. The DNA for the CDR3 is TGTGCCAGCAGCTTTACAGATACGCAGTATTTT. This translates into CASSFTDTQYF.

The CDR3 DNA reads as TGTGCCAGCAGCGTCGACAGTGGCTACACCTTC. Its translation: CASSVDSGYTF. This chain uses TRBV7-9 with TRBJ1-2; D is perhaps TRBD1 (5 bases). Looked up from germline, CDR1 is SEHNR and CDR2 is FQNEAQ (reference sequence). V was cut by 5 bases and J by 7 bases, with 8 bases left in between. The CDR3 length is 11 residues.

The V gene is TRBV19, the J gene TRBJ2-7, with D maybe TRBD1 (5 bases). The CDR3 totals 15 residues. V was shortened by 5 bases and J by 3 bases, with 17 bases between the two germline ends. Germline V CDR1 and CDR2: LNHDA, SQIVND (reference sequence). In DNA form, the CDR3 reads TGTGCCAGTAGTGACAACAGGAGACGTAGCTACGAGCAGTACTTC. Translating gives CASSDNRRRSYEQYF.

The chain employs TRBV27 and TRBJ1-1; 7 bases fit TRBD1. This CDR3 has 13 residues. Germline V CDR1 and CDR2: MNHEY, SMNVEV (reference sequence). The trim removed 11 bases at V and 4 bases at J, leaving 10 bases unmatched. The CDR3 region is CASWGRGSTEAFF. The CDR3 nucleotides are TGTGCCTCCTGGGGCAGGGGGAGCACTGAAGCTTTCTTT.

This chain uses TRBV7-3 with TRBJ2-5; D could derive from TRBD1 or TRBD2 (5 bases each). The closer fit of TRBJ2-7 to the DNA end suggests the J call may be wrong. There are 15 residues in the CDR3. Germline-derived CDR1 and CDR2 are SGHTA and FQGTGA. The CDR3 region has the DNA TGTGCCAGCAGCCCGCGCAGGGTACTAGGGGACGAGCAGTACTTC. Residues: CASSPRRVLGDEQYF.

The V and J genes are TRBV6-6 and TRBJ2-1; D possibly corresponds to TRBD1 (6 bases). CDR1 MNHNY and CDR2 SVGAGI come from the germline V gene (reference sequence). The V gene lost 6 bases and the J gene lost 7 bases, with 13 bases spanning the gap. The CDR3 contains 13 residues. CDR3: CASSQVQGNEQFF. The CDR3 DNA follows: TGTGCCAGCAGCCAAGTACAGGGTAATGAGCAGTTCTTC.

As for this clone: It differs at one base from a far larger clone, so likely a read error. Other DNA sequences in this specimen translate into the identical CDR3. V is TRBV30 and J is TRBJ2-1; perhaps D is TRBD1 or TRBD2 (5 bases each). V lost 8 bases and J 10 bases, leaving 15 bases between the germline ends. Germline V gives CDR1 GTSNPN, CDR2 SVGIG (reference sequence). The CDR3 loop spans 11 amino acids. CDR3 DNA sequence: TGTGCCGGGACCCTTTGGAACGAGCAGTTCTTC. Protein sequence: CAGTLWNEQFF.

Comment on this clone: A far larger clone is just one base off, so this is likely a read error. Here the CDR3 reads CASSLGSRYEQYF. The CDR3 bases are TGCGCCAGCAGCTTGGGGAGCCGTTACGAGCAGTACTTC. The gene calls are TRBV5-1 and TRBJ2-7; D gene ambiguous. CDR3 length: 13 residues. The V end lost 0 bases, the J end lost 4 bases, and 8 bases lay between the germline ends. Germline V gene sequence: CDR1 SGHRS, CDR2 YFSETQ.

About this clone itself: The same CDR3 is also encoded by other DNA sequences in this sample. The V gene is TRBV5-6, the J gene TRBJ1-5; possible D gene TRBD1, 5 bases. The germline CDR1 and CDR2 sequences are SGHDT and YYEEEE. The ends were cut back, 2 bases at V and 4 bases at J, with 13 bases in the middle. The CDR3 contains 15 residues. CDR3 protein: CASSFGGGFNQPQHF. CDR3 coding DNA: TGTGCCAGCAGCTTTGGGGGTGGGTTTAATCAGCCCCAGCATTTT.

This chain links TRBV28 with TRBJ2-3; 7 bases align to TRBD2. The junction had 7 bases not matched to a gene; V was cut back by 6 bases and J by 4 bases. CDR3 length: 14 amino acids. Germline lookup yields CDR1 MDHEN and CDR2 SYDVKM. DNA for the CDR3: TGTGCCAGCAGACTTGGGGGGGAGCCAGATACGCAGTATTTT. Its protein is CASRLGGEPDTQYF.

The gene calls are TRBV4-1 and TRBJ2-5, with 9 bases lining up with TRBD2. The CDR3 covers 19 residues. V dropped 1 base and J dropped 5; count of bases not matched to a gene: 17. In germline, CDR1 is MGHRA, CDR2 YSYEKL. The CDR3: CASSQAADGAGGRVETQYF. DNA for the CDR3: TGCGCCAGCAGCCAAGCGGCAGATGGGGCGGGAGGGCGTGTGGAGACCCAGTACTTC.